The T cell receptor beta chain described here comes from a study of T cell repertoires in cytomegalovirus infection. This clonotype was found a few times. Antigen unknown. Regarding the study as a whole: Using cumulative public TCR beta family frequency, the authors identified those who carried CMV together with the relevant HLA.

TCRdb ran MiXCR on the reads and lists one entry per CDR3 protein. The sample gives around 490,000 distinct CDR3 sequences, more than 20% of which show up once; over 10% is in the top ten. Sequencing was performed on PBMCs. The clonotype was recovered from a human donor in good health (CMV status not recorded). Some clones in this sample may be carry-over from other donors' samples.

The CDR3 protein is CATSDLKFPHRDEQFF. The CDR3 DNA reads TGTGCCACCAGTGATTTGAAGTTCCCCCATCGCGATGAGCAGTTCTTC. J is TRBJ2-1 and V is TRBV24-1; D uncertain. Germline lookup yields CDR1 KGHDR and CDR2 SFDVKD. The ends were cut back, 0 bases at V and 8 bases at J, with 16 bases in the middle. The CDR3 sequence is 16 residues long.